Below, 18 T cell receptor beta chains from the same sample are listed, as sequenced in a study of T cells in localized non-small cell lung cancer. Profiling relied on immunoSEQ multiplex PCR, and the TCRdb table lists in-frame clones only, not all of them. The sample shows more than 20,000 clones, 84% of them seen only once. The sample consisted of PBMCs, taken before any cancer treatment. These receptors came from a man aged 35 to 69 with stage II lung adenocarcinoma.

The genes are TRBV6-5 and TRBJ2-5; TRBD1 or TRBD2 may be the D gene (7 bases each). The CDR3 is 15 residues long. In germline, CDR1 is MNHEY, CDR2 SVGAGI. The V end was cut by 6 bases, the J end by 5 bases, with 19 bases between. The CDR3 protein is CASRTGTAGFETQYF. The CDR3 DNA follows: TGTGCCAGCAGAACCGGGACAGCGGGGTTTGAGACCCAGTACTTC.

The rearrangement joins TRBV27 to TRBJ1-1; 10 bases agree with TRBD1. V shed 5 bases and J 5 bases; nucleotides not matched to a gene: 11. Germline values: CDR1 MNHEY, CDR2 SMNVEV (reference sequence). This CDR3 region has 16 residues. CDR3 amino acids: CASSPNPGQGRTEAFF. The CDR3 nucleotides read TGTGCCAGCAGTCCAAACCCGGGACAGGGGCGGACTGAAGCTTTCTTT.

The CDR3 DNA reads as TGTGCCAGCAGTGTGGACAGATCGGGCGGCTACACCTTC. Encoded protein: CASSVDRSGGYTF. V is TRBV6-5 and J is TRBJ1-2; TRBD1 might be the D (6 bases). CDR3 length: 13 amino acids. V gave up 5 bases and J gave up 8 bases, with 15 bases separating them. Germline values: CDR1 MNHEY, CDR2 SVGAGI.

The chain recombines TRBV28 with TRBJ2-1; D possibly corresponds to TRBD1 (5 bases). Germline V gives CDR1 MDHEN, CDR2 SYDVKM. V was trimmed by 8 bases and J by 1 base, leaving 24 bases between them. There are 18 residues in the CDR3. For the CDR3, the DNA is TGTGCCAGCCCAACTCAATCCAGGTCCCAGGGATCCTACAATGAGCAGTTCTTC. It specifies CASPTQSRSQGSYNEQFF.

This CDR3 is CASSPATGRSDTQYF. The CDR3 DNA reads as TGTGCCAGCTCACCAGCGACAGGGAGAAGTGATACGCAGTATTTT. The V and J genes are TRBV18 and TRBJ2-3; 7 positions agree with TRBD1. V lost 2 bases and J lost 6; bases outside the gene matches: 8. The V gene's germline CDR1 is KGHSH and CDR2 LQKENI. This CDR3 region has 15 residues.

This clone was observed a handful of times. The chain employs TRBV7-2 and TRBJ1-1; unclear D gene. Germline-derived CDR1 and CDR2 are SGHTA and FQGNSA. CDR3 length: 14 residues. The germline V and J ends were trimmed by 2 bases and 1 base, with 8 bases remaining between them. The CDR3 DNA follows: TGTGCCAGCAGCTTAACGCCAGGGAACACTGAAGCTTTCTTT. Translating it yields CASSLTPGNTEAFF.

With regard to this clone: Other DNA sequences in this specimen translate into the identical CDR3. The chain uses TRBV19 and TRBJ1-5, with TRBD1 matching over 7 bases. CDR1 and CDR2 from the germline V gene are LNHDA and SQIVND (reference sequence). V shed 3 bases and J 1 base; nucleotides not matched to a gene: 0. The CDR3 has 14 amino acids. The CDR3 spells CASSMTGSNQPQHF. The CDR3 DNA is TGTGCCAGTAGTATGACAGGGAGCAATCAGCCCCAGCATTTT.

V usage is TRBV19 and J usage is TRBJ2-2; possibly TRBD2 for D (5 bases). With 4 bases removed from V and 0 bases from J, the gap between germline ends came to 12 bases. The CDR3 extends over 16 amino acids. From germline, CDR1 is LNHDA and CDR2 SQIVND (reference sequence). CDR3 in DNA: TGTGCCAGTAGTACGTTGGCGGGCGCGAACACCGGGGAGCTGTTTTTT. Translation: CASSTLAGANTGELFF.

The chain combines TRBV19 with TRBJ1-3; D uncertain. Germline lookup yields CDR1 LNHDA and CDR2 SQIVND (reference sequence). The CDR3 has 13 residues. V was trimmed by 5 bases and J by 3 bases, leaving 8 bases between them. CDR3 loop: CASSVGDGNTIYF. DNA for the CDR3: TGTGCCAGTAGTGTTGGGGATGGAAACACCATATATTTT.

The rearrangement joins TRBV5-4 to TRBJ2-3; 10 bases line up with TRBD1. CDR1 is SGHNT, CDR2 YYREEE, per germline (reference sequence). Losses at the gene ends were 4 bases for V and 3 bases for J; bases not matched to a gene: 11. This CDR3 has 17 amino acids. The CDR3: CASSPMTGTGVTDTQYF. CDR3 nucleotide sequence: TGTGCCAGCAGCCCAATGACCGGGACAGGGGTGACAGATACGCAGTATTTT.

This clone has just a few counts. The genes are TRBV30 and TRBJ1-2; D is perhaps TRBD1 (6 bases). The CDR3 is 11 residues long. With 1 base removed from V and 8 bases from J, the gap between germline ends came to 8 bases. The germline V gene encodes CDR1 GTSNPN and CDR2 SVGIG (reference sequence). The CDR3 nucleotides are TGTGCCTGGAGTGAGGGGGTGGGCTACACCTTC. Translated, it gives CAWSEGVGYTF.

The chain employs TRBV30 and TRBJ2-3; perhaps D is TRBD1 or TRBD2 (5 bases each). CDR1 is GTSNPN, CDR2 SVGIG, per germline (reference sequence). V was trimmed by 0 bases and J by 8 bases, leaving 9 bases between them. The CDR3 is made up of 12 amino acids. CDR3 region: CAWSVLGGTQYF. The CDR3 nucleotides read TGTGCCTGGAGTGTACTTGGGGGTACGCAGTATTTT.

This chain uses TRBV9 with TRBJ2-3; D call uncertain. The V and J ends lost 4 bases and 0 bases respectively, with 9 bases between them. The CDR3 is 14 amino acids. Germline V lookup: CDR1 SGDLS, CDR2 YYNGEE. Written as DNA, the CDR3 is TGTGCCAGCAGCCACCCTCTCAGCACAGATACGCAGTATTTT. As protein: CASSHPLSTDTQYF.

The V call is TRBV29-1, the J call TRBJ2-7; 14 positions agree with TRBD2. The CDR3 totals 14 residues. Looked up from germline, CDR1 is SQVTM and CDR2 is ANQGSEA. V trimming: 6 bases; J trimming: 7 bases; junction bases outside the gene matches: 8. The CDR3 bases are TGCAGCGTAGGGGGACTAGCGGGAGTCGGTGAGCAGTACTTC. It translates to CSVGGLAGVGEQYF.

V gene TRBV12-5 combines with J gene TRBJ1-3; D ambiguous. The CDR3 has 10 residues. V dropped 5 bases and J dropped 4 bases, with 0 bases sitting between them. Germline CDR1 LGHNT, CDR2 FRNRAP. The DNA for the CDR3 is TGTGCTAGTGGTGGAAACACCATATATTTT. This gives the protein CASGGNTIYF.

The genes are TRBV5-1 and TRBJ1-2; D is perhaps TRBD1 (6 bases). This CDR3 has 13 amino acids. With 4 bases removed from V and 6 bases from J, the gap between germline ends came to 13 bases. The V gene's germline CDR1 is SGHRS and CDR2 YFSETQ. The chain's CDR3 is CASSPTGWDGYTF. CDR3 bases: TGCGCCAGCAGCCCTACAGGGTGGGATGGCTACACCTTC.

This chain links TRBV6-5 with TRBJ1-1, with 8 bases fitting TRBD1. Germline loops: CDR1 MNHEY, CDR2 SVGAGI. J lost 2 bases, V lost 6 bases, and 2 bases had no gene match. The CDR3 is 13 amino acids. Here the CDR3 DNA reads TGTGCCAGCAGCGACAGGGGAAACACTGAAGCTTTCTTT. Encoded protein: CASSDRGNTEAFF.

The V call is TRBV5-6, the J call TRBJ2-5, with TRBD2 matching over 10 bases. The germline V gene encodes CDR1 SGHDT and CDR2 YYEEEE. Trimming removed 1 base from V and 5 bases from J; junction bases left unmatched: 5. The CDR3 covers 15 residues. CDR3 DNA sequence: TGTGCCAGCAGCTTGCGACTAGCGGGCCGGGAGACCCAGTACTTC. This gives the protein CASSLRLAGRETQYF.